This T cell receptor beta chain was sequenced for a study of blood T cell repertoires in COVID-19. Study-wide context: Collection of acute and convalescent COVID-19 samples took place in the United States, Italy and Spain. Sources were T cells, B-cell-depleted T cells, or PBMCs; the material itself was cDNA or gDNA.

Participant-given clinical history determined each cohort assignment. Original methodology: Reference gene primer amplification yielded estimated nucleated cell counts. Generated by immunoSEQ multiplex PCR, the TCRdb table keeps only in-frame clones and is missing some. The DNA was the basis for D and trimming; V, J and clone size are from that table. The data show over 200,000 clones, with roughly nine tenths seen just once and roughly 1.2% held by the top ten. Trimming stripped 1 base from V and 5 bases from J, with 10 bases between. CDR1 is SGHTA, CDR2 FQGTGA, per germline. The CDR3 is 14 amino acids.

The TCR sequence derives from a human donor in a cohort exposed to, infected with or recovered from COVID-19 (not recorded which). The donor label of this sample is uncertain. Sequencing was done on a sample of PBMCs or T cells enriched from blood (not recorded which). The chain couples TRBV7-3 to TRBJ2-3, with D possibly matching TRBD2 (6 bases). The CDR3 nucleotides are TGTGCCAGCAGCTTAAGGGAGGAGGGAGATACGCAGTATTTT. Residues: CASSLREEGDTQYF.